Included here is one T cell receptor (beta chain) sequence, with context. This sample is drawn from a study of blood T cell repertoires in COVID-19. Background on the study: From the United States, Italy and Spain came samples of acute and convalescent COVID-19. PBMCs, B-cell-depleted T cells, or T cells were the source of the cDNA or gDNA that made up the material.

The CDR3 is made up of 17 amino acids. Looked up from germline, CDR1 is MNHEY and CDR2 is SVGEGT. Trimming cost V 2 bases and J 2 bases; bases outside gene matches: 9. Per the study methods: Using reference gene primer amplification, nucleated cell counts were estimated. Libraries were prepared by immunoSEQ multiplex PCR; TCRdb keeps only in-frame clonotypes and omits some of them. Clonal size and the V and J genes are those of that table, whereas D and trimming came from the DNA. The table shows around 150,000 clones, with approximately 78% occurring only once. The specimen sequenced was peripheral blood. J is TRBJ1-5 and V is TRBV6-2 or TRBV6-3, with 7 bases that match TRBD1. This sequence was found in a man in his sixties who had recovered from COVID-19. The CDR3, as DNA: TGTGCCAGCAGTTACCGAGGGGGCAGGGCTGGCAATCAGCCCCAGCATTTT. It specifies CASSYRGGRAGNQPQHF.